Below, 4 T cell receptor beta chains from the same sample are listed, as sequenced in a study of regulatory T cells in long-lasting Graves disease. For TCR beta, libraries came from iRepertoire HTBI primers and Arm-PCR of CDR3 regions. TCRdb used MiXCR to reprocess the multiplex PCR reads, holding one entry per CDR3 protein. The sample yields approximately 360,000 distinct CDR3 sequences, less than 30% seen once. Time point indicated: persistent/refractory GD, antithyroid drugs over 5 years with positive TRAb. From PBMCs, RNA was extracted and then used to make the TCR library. The specimen was peripheral blood mononuclear cells (PBMCs), collected when the disease was refractory, from a patient treated with antithyroid drugs. The receptor set was obtained from a woman in her forties with Graves disease.

In its sample, this clonotype was seen a few times. The rearrangement uses TRBV7-2 and TRBJ1-6; D is uncertain. The V end lost 4 bases, the J end lost 3 bases, and 16 bases lay between the germline ends. Germline V CDR1 and CDR2: SGHTA, FQGNSA. The CDR3 length is 17 residues. In nucleotides, the CDR3 is TGTGCCAGCAGCTGCTCGTGTCGCGGAGGCTATAATTCACCCCTCCACTTT. Translated: CASSCSCRGGYNSPLHF. Complete variable domain (other parts from reference TRBV7-2 and TRBJ1-6): GAGVSQSPSNKVTEKGKDVELRCDPISGHTALYWYRQSLGQGLEFLIYFQGNSAPDKSGLPSDRFSAERTGGSVSTLTIQRTQQEDSAVYLCASSCSCRGGYNSPLHFGNGTRLTVT.

This clonotype occurred a few times. The chain employs TRBV20-1 and TRBJ2-7; 8 nucleotides align to TRBD2. The length of the CDR3 is 17 residues. Trimming took 0 bases from V and 4 from J; bases not matched to a gene: 14. The germline CDR1 and CDR2 sequences are DFQATT and SNEGSKA (reference sequence). The CDR3 bases are TGCAGTGCTAGAGATGAACTCAGCGGGAGTTTGTCGTACGAGCAGTACTTC. This codes for CSARDELSGSLSYEQYF.

The table lists this clonotype with many counts. DNA of the CDR3: TGTGCCAGCAGCTTTACAAACACCGGGGAGCTGTTTTTT. Translation gives CASSFTNTGELFF. The V call is TRBV11-2, the J call TRBJ2-2, with no clear D. V was shortened by 3 bases and J by 2 bases, with 4 bases between the two germline ends. This CDR3 has 13 residues. Per the germline V gene, CDR1 is SGHAT and CDR2 is FQNNGV.

Concerning this clonotype itself: This may arise from a read error, as a much more abundant clone is one base away. This chain connects TRBV6-5 to TRBJ1-1; 7 bases agree with TRBD1. The V and J ends lost 2 bases and 8 bases, in that order; junction bases with no gene match: 8. The CDR3 runs to 14 residues. Germline assignment: CDR1 MNHEY and CDR2 SVGAGI. In DNA form, the CDR3 reads TGTGCCAGCAGTTACGACGGACAGGCTAACGAAGCTTTCTTT. It specifies CASSYDGQANEAFF.